This TCR beta chain was documented in a study of blood T cell repertoires in COVID-19. Study as a whole: There were acute and convalescent COVID-19 samples, and they came from the United States, Italy and Spain. T cells, B-cell-depleted T cells, or PBMCs provided the cDNA or gDNA that served as material.

Deletions cut 3 bases from V and 8 bases from J, with 13 bases between. Germline assignment: CDR1 MGHDK and CDR2 SYGVNS. This CDR3 spans 14 amino acids. The table came from immunoSEQ multiplex PCR; TCRdb's copy has only in-frame clones and leaves some out. The sample contains approximately 88,000 clones, 75% to 95% of which appear only once. The sample taken for sequencing was peripheral blood. The TCR originated in a woman between 45 and 65 years old in a cohort sampled during active COVID-19. The V gene is TRBV25-1, the J gene TRBJ1-4; TRBD1 might be the D (5 bases). The CDR3 DNA sequence: TGTGCCAGCAGTGATCCTGGGGCAGGAGAAAAACTGTTTTTT. Its protein product is CASSDPGAGEKLFF.